This paragraph covers one T cell receptor (beta chain) sequence. The data are from a study of shared clonotypes between healthy human individuals. Overall study: The composition of the donors was a couple of women and a few men aged 18 to 49.

Germline CDR1 WNHNN, CDR2 SYGVQD (reference sequence). This CDR3 is built from 14 residues. J was trimmed by 8 bases and V by 7 bases; bases with no gene match: 9. Among the donors, all were Caucasian adults who lived in Nashville, Tennessee. Produced via immunoSEQ multiplex PCR; TCRdb's table is partial and in-frame only. Counted here are about 520,000 clones, around 85% occurring once; the ten biggest clones make up about 13%. V usage is TRBV10-1 and J usage is TRBJ1-5, with 9 bases identical to TRBD1. This receptor was obtained from a woman aged 40 to 55 in good health. Some clones in this sample may be carry-over from other donors' samples. The sample consisted of PBMCs. The CDR3 DNA reads as TGCGCCAGCATTTGGACAGGGGCGTTGGAGCCCCAGCATTTT. Amino acids: CASIWTGALEPQHF.